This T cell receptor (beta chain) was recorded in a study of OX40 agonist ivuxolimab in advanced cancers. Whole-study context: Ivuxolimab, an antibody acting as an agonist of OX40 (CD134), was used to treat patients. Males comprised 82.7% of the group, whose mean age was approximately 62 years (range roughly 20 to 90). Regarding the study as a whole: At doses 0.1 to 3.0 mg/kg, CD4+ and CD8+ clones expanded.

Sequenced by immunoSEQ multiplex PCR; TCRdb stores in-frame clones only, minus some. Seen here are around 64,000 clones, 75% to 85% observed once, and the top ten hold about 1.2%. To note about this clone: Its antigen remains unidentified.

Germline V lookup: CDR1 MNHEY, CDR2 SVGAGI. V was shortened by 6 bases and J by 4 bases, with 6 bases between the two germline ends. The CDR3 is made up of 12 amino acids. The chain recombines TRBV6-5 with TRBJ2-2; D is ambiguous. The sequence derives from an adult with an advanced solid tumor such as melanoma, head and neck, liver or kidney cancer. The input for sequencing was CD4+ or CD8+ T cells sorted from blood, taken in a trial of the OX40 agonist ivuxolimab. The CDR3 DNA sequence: TGTGCCAGCAGGGGGATCACCGGGGAGCTGTTTTTT. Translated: CASRGITGELFF.